This T cell receptor (beta chain) emerged from a study of T cell repertoires in cytomegalovirus infection. For the study at large: Public TCR beta signatures provided an indication of both CMV infection and a matching HLA type.

CDR3 length equals 15 residues. V lost 1 base to trimming and J lost 2 bases; unmatched junction nucleotides: 3. Germline V gene lookup returns CDR1 SGHTA and CDR2 FQGNSA. Study results and limitations: Within the response measured ex vivo, HLA-C-restricted CMV-specific TCR beta clonotypes were dominant.

From the reads, TCRdb called clonotypes with MiXCR, one entry per CDR3 protein. This sample has 110,000 to 150,000 distinct CDR3 sequences; roughly 6% occur once, and the top ten carry 18%. As to this clonotype: What it recognizes is unknown. A much larger clonotype is one base distant, so this may be a read error. This likely comes from a read error, as the CDR3 has no conserved phenylalanine or tryptophan at its end.

This sequence was found in a human donor in good health (CMV status not recorded). Some clones in this sample may be carry-over from other donors' samples. The sequencing input was PBMCs. The chain combines TRBV7-2 with TRBJ2-5; 8 nucleotides align to TRBD1. The chain's CDR3 is CASSLGRTGQETQYL. CDR3 DNA: TGTGCCAGCAGCTTAGGGAGGACAGGGCAAGAGACCCAGTACTTA.